The table lists the clone carrying this TCR beta chain with a few counts. The CDR3 covers 14 residues. Germline loops: CDR1 SGHAT, CDR2 FQNNGV. V was clipped by 4 bases and J by 5 bases; unmatched bases: 7. The entry originates in a study of blood T cell repertoires in COVID-19. The assay was immunoSEQ multiplex PCR, and TCRdb's table has in-frame clones only and misses some. The table lists about 360,000 clones, about 86% of them singletons. The specimen sequenced was peripheral blood. V and J are TRBV11-2 and TRBJ1-1, with 7 bases identical to TRBD1. The TCR comes from a man aged 25-40 years with active or convalescent COVID-19. CDR3 in amino acids: CASSSKGGWTEAFF. In nucleotides, the CDR3 is TGTGCCAGCAGCTCGAAAGGGGGCTGGACTGAAGCTTTCTTT.